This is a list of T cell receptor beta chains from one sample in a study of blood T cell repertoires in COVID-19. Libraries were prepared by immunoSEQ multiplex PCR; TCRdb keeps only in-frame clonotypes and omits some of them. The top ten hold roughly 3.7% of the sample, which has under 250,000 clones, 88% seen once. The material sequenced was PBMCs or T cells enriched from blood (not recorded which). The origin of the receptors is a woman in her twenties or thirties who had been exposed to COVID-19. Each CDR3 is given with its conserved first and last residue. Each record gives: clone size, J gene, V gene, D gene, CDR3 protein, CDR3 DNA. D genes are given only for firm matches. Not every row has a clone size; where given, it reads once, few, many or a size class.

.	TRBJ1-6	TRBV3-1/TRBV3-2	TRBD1	CASSHGTGGTSPLHF	TGTGCCAGCAGCCACGGGACAGGGGGCACTTCACCCCTCCACTTT
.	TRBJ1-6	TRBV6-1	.	CASSEKGRAPLHF	TGTGCCAGCAGTGAAAAGGGCAGGGCTCCCCTCCACTTT
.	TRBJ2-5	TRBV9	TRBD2	CASSVGGLAGVLETQYF	TGTGCCAGCAGCGTAGGGGGACTAGCGGGAGTTTTAGAGACCCAGTACTTC
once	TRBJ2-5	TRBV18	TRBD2	CASSPPPGRTSLETQYF	TGTGCCAGCTCACCACCCCCGGGACGGACTAGCCTAGAGACCCAGTACTTC
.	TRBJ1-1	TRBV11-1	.	CASSLWGDTEAFF	TGTGCCAGCAGCTTATGGGGCGACACTGAAGCTTTCTTT
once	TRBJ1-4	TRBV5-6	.	CASSLQTGEKLFF	TGTGCCAGCAGCCTCCAAACAGGGGAAAAACTGTTTTTT
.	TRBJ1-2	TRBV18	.	CASSPRGGLGYTF	TGTGCCAGCTCACCACGGGGGGGGCTCGGCTACACCTTC
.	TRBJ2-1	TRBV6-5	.	CASSRGASSYNEQFF	TGTGCCAGCAGTCGCGGGGCGAGCTCCTACAATGAGCAGTTCTTC
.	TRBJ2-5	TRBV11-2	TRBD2	CASSPGLDWGETQYF	TGTGCCAGCAGCCCCGGACTAGATTGGGGGGAGACCCAGTACTTC
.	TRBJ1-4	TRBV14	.	CASSPTRATNEKLFF	TGTGCCAGCAGCCCCACGCGGGCAACTAATGAAAAACTGTTTTTT
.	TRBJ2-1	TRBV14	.	CASSQDGGLRVQGQFF	TGTGCCAGCAGCCAAGATGGCGGACTGAGGGTACAAGGTCAGTTCTTC
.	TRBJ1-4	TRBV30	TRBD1	CARGQGREKLFF	TGTGCCCGCGGACAGGGGAGAGAAAAACTGTTTTTT
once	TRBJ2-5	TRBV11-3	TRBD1	CASSSGTGGEETQYF	TGTGCCAGCAGCTCCGGGACAGGGGGCGAAGAGACCCAGTACTTC
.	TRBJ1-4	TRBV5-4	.	CASSLAGGDEEKLFF	TGTGCCAGCAGCTTGGCCGGAGGGGATGAGGAAAAACTGTTTTTT
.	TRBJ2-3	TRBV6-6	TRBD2	CASSPGLAGVESDTQYF	TGTGCCAGCAGTCCGGGACTAGCGGGAGTAGAGTCAGATACGCAGTATTTT
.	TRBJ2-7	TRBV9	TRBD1	CASSPWDRGYEQYF	TGTGCCAGCAGCCCTTGGGACAGGGGCTACGAGCAGTACTTC
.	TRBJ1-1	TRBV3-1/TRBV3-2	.	CASSQFPRGSAFF	TGTGCCAGCAGCCAATTTCCCAGGGGTAGCGCTTTCTTT
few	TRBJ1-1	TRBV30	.	CAWSVFGPQGMNTEAFF	TGTGCCTGGAGTGTATTTGGGCCACAGGGTATGAACACTGAAGCTTTCTTT
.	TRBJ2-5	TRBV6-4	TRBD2	CASSLPCGRIRTLYQETQYF	TGTGCCAGCAGCCTCCCTTGCGGGAGGATCCGAACCCTGTACCAAGAGACCCAGTACTTC
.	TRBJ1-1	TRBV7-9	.	CASSLSRGLGRNTEAFF	TGTGCCAGCAGCTTATCAAGGGGCTTGGGTAGAAACACTGAAGCTTTCTTT
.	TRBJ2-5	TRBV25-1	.	CASSELGDKETQYF	TGTGCCAGCAGTGAACTAGGGGACAAAGAGACCCAGTACTTC
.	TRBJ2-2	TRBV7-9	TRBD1	CASSRQGTGELFF	TGTGCCAGCAGCCGACAGGGGACCGGGGAGCTGTTTTTT
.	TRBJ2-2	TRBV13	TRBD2	CARAGGGPNTGELFF	TGTGCCCGCGCCGGGGGGGGACCAAACACCGGGGAGCTGTTTTTT
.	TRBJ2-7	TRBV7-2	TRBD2	CASSPTGTSAYEQYF	TGTGCCAGCAGCCCAACCGGGACTAGCGCCTACGAGCAGTACTTC
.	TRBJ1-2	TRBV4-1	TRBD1	CASSQGQGFPAIDYGYTF	TGCGCCAGCAGCCAGGGACAGGGGTTCCCCGCGATCGACTATGGCTACACCTTC
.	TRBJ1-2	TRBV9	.	CASSVARGATPYGYTF	TGTGCCAGCAGCGTAGCCCGCGGGGCCACCCCCTATGGCTACACCTTC
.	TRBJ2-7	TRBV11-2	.	CASRQSGEQYF	TGTGCCAGCAGACAAAGCGGCGAGCAGTACTTC